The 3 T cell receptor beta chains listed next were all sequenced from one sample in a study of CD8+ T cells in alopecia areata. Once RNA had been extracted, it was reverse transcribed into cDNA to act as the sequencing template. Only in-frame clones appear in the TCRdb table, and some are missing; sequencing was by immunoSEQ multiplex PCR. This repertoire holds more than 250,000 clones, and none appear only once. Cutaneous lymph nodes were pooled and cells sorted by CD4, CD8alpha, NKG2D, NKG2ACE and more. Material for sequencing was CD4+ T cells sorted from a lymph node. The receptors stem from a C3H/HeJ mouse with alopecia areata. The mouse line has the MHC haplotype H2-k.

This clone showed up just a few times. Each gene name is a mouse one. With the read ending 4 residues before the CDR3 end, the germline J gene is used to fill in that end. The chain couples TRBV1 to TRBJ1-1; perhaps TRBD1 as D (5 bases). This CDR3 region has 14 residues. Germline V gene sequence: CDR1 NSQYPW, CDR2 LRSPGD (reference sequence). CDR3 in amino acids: CTCSADGGLGEVFF. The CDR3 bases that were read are TGCACCTGCAGTGCAGATGGGGGACTGGGA.

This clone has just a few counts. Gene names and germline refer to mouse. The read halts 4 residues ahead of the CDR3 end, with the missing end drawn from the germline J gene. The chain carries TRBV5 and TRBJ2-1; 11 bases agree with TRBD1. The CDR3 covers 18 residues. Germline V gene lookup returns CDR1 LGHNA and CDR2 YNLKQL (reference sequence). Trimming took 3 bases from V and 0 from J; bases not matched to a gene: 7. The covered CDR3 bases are TGTGCCAGCAGCCACCGGACAGGGGGCAGGGATAACTATGCT. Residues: CASSHRTGGRDNYA. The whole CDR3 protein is CASSHRTGGRDNYAEQFF.

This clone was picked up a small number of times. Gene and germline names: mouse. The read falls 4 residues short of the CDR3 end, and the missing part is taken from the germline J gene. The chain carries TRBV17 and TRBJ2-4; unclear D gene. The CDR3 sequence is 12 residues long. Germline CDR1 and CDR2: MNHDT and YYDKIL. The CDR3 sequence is CASSSPENTLYF. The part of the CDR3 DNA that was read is TGTGCTAGCAGTAGCCCAGAAAAC.